The subject of this entry is one T cell receptor beta chain. Antigen: not known. Beta-chain TCR cDNA was generated via 5'RACE template switching with UMIs. With the 5' RACE reads reprocessed, TCRdb shows one record per CDR3 protein and no DNA. The listing contains some 500,000 distinct CDR3 sequences. The source of the sample is a study of T cells expressing NK-cell markers. Study summary: It was sorted CD3+CD56-NKG2C+, CD3+CD56+NKG2C- and CD3+CD56+NKG2C+ T cells that provided the TCR beta repertoires. Study-level findings and limits: Unclear, still, was the HCMV specificity of the expanded NKG2C+ T cell clones. The share of CD8+ T cells held by dominant NKG2C+ clonotypes was roughly 1.0-8% in about 6 donors.

Germline CDR1 SGHRS, CDR2 YFSETQ. CDR3 length: 18 residues. The chain joins TRBV5-1 to TRBJ1-3; TCRdb picks TRBD1, but there is no DNA to check that call. This TCR came from a woman between 50 and 59 years old in good health. The source material was blood T cells: a sorted CD56 or NKG2C T cell subset, CD4+ or CD8+ T cells, or bulk PBMC T cells (not recorded which). The CDR3 protein is CASSPLPGQGSSGNTIYF. The full variable domain, completed using reference TRBV5-1 and TRBJ1-3, is KAGVTQTPRYLIKTRGQQVTLSCSPISGHRSVSWYQQTPGQGLQFLFEYFSETQRNKGNFPGRFSGRQFSNSRSEMNVSTLELGDSALYLCASSPLPGQGSSGNTIYFGEGSWLTVV.